This T cell receptor (beta chain) was sequenced for a study of blood T cell repertoires in COVID-19. The CDR3 sequence is 16 residues long. Looked up from germline, CDR1 is LNHDA and CDR2 is SQIVND (reference sequence). V was pared by 5 bases and J by 0 bases, with 11 bases between. Here immunoSEQ multiplex PCR was the method, and the copy in TCRdb shows in-frame clones only, minus some. Of approximately 91,000 clones listed, about three quarters are singletons. The chain combines TRBV19 with TRBJ1-6; no clear D. Sequencing was carried out using peripheral blood. The TCR comes from a man between 65 and 80 years old with acute or convalescent COVID-19. DNA of the CDR3: TGTGCCAGTAGTTCAGGCACAAGCTCCTATAATTCACCCCTCCACTTT. The encoded protein is CASSSGTSSYNSPLHF.